This TCR beta chain was sequenced for a study of blood T cell repertoires in COVID-19. Study context: Some COVID-19 samples were acute and others convalescent; all came from the United States, Italy and Spain. Sources were T cells, B-cell-depleted T cells, or PBMCs; the material itself was cDNA or gDNA.

Assay used: immunoSEQ multiplex PCR; TCRdb lists only in-frame clones, some missing. The data show roughly 250,000 clones, around 85% seen once. Germline V gene data show CDR1 as MDHEN and CDR2 as SYDVKM. The CDR3 is 15 residues long. The V gene lost 3 bases and the J gene lost 6 bases, with 15 bases spanning the gap. This TCR was recovered from a woman aged 40 to 50 with active or convalescent COVID-19. Source material: peripheral blood. This chain uses TRBV28 with TRBJ1-5; maybe TRBD1 (6 bases). DNA of the CDR3: TGTGCCAGCAGTTTTACGGGGATACAGGGTCAGCCCCAGCATTTT. Protein sequence: CASSFTGIQGQPQHF.